The source of this TCR beta chain is a study of cytomegalovirus exposure and HLA in healthy donors. Study information: About 85 million unique TCR sequences came from HLA-typed donors in an early release.

The PCR contained 60 Vbeta and 13 Jbeta primers. Measured with immunoSEQ multiplex PCR; TCRdb has only the in-frame clones, and not every one. Counted here are roughly 180,000 clones, about four fifths occurring once; the ten biggest clones make up around 1.4%. All donors participated as healthy donors of bone marrow. Germline-derived CDR1 and CDR2 are SGHVS and FNYEAQ. The germline V and J ends were trimmed by 5 bases and 1 base, with 12 bases remaining between them. The CDR3 length is 15 residues. This clone showed up just a few times. The antigen remains unidentified. Broader study findings: Accurate predictions that matched the HLA-A and HLA-B alleles of most subjects were reportedly made from TCR beta sequences.

The chain joins TRBV7-6 to TRBJ1-5; a possible D gene is TRBD1 (5 bases). The clonotype originates from a girl under 18 in good health and CMV-seropositive. Sequencing was carried out using PBMCs. In nucleotides, the CDR3 is TGTGCCAGCAGCCCCGGGGGGGGGAGCAATCAGCCCCAGCATTTT. Its translation is CASSPGGGSNQPQHF.